This TCR beta chain was identified in a study of long-term antiretroviral therapy in people with HIV. Study findings and constraints: At every time point, clones expanded before ART dominated the repertoire. Collection of the blood, which took place between the mid-2000s and the late 2010s, possibly occurred under older ART regimens.

CDR3 length: 11 amino acids. Germline V lookup: CDR1 DFQATT, CDR2 SNEGSKA (reference sequence). V gave up 2 bases and J gave up 8 bases, with 6 bases separating them. For each donor, at least one pre-ART and at least two post-ART PBMC samples were available. An immunoSEQ assay, version v3.0, was performed at survey level. This table comes from immunoSEQ multiplex PCR, and its TCRdb copy is limited to in-frame clones, with some not included. The profile shows approximately 27,000 clones, about 93% of them singletons. On this clone itself: Its antigen is not identified.

The TCR comes from a woman aged 40 to 50 with HIV. The chain couples TRBV20-1 to TRBJ2-2; D unresolved. The specimen comprised unsorted PBMCs, sampled 5 to 5.5 years after starting antiretroviral therapy. CDR3 DNA: TGCAGTGCTAGAACGCGTGGGGAGCTGTTTTTT. This encodes CSARTRGELFF.